In this sample, the clone carrying this T cell receptor beta chain turned up a few times. The antigen is not known. This CDR3 is 15 amino acids long. V gave up 4 bases and J gave up 6 bases; unmatched junction bases: 7. Germline V gene lookup returns CDR1 SGHDN and CDR2 FVKESK. The sample belongs to a study of T cells after yellow fever vaccination. Across the whole study: Fractions with few cells were prepared using SMART-Seq v4 Ultra Low Input. Broader study findings: Abundant clonotypes (contaminants from the bulk population) could be present in FACS-sorted repertoires. Some clonotypes were seen in both the CD4 and the CD8 compartments. These made up a small share and likely arose from convergent recombination.

Each CDR3 protein is one row after TCRdb ran MiXCR on the 5' RACE reads. The sample shows 500,000 to 700,000 distinct CDR3 sequences, about 19% of them seen only once. This clonotype originated in a man aged 30 to 45 who received the YFV17D yellow fever vaccine. The chain uses TRBV14 and TRBJ2-1; 9 nucleotides line up with TRBD2. The source material was PBMCs, sampled 15 days after the yellow fever booster vaccination. The DNA for the CDR3 is TGTGCCAGCAGCCCTCGCGGGAGGGCGGGCAATGAGCAGTTCTTC. Protein sequence: CASSPRGRAGNEQFF.